The 21 T cell receptor beta chains given below trace back to one sample, sequenced in a study of blood T cell repertoires in COVID-19. TCRdb keeps only in-frame clones here, not all; method: immunoSEQ multiplex PCR. The data contain 140,000 to 150,000 clones, roughly 82% of them seen just once; the ten biggest clones take up roughly 15%. The sequencing input was peripheral blood. The receptors derive from a human donor with acute or convalescent COVID-19. The donor label of this sample is uncertain.

This clone was seen a handful of times. This chain joins TRBV2 and TRBJ2-7; 7 nucleotides line up with TRBD1. J gave up 6 bases and V 5 bases, and 4 bases lay outside the gene matches. From germline, CDR1 is SNHLY and CDR2 FYNNEI. The CDR3 has 12 amino acids. CDR3 DNA sequence: TGTGCCAGCAGTCTACAGGGGAGCGAGCAGTACTTC. This encodes CASSLQGSEQYF. Filled out from reference TRBV2 and TRBJ2-7, the complete variable domain reads EPEVTQTPSHQVTQMGQEVILRCVPISNHLYFYWYRQILGQKVEFLVSFYNNEISEKSEIFDDQFSVERPDGSNFTLKIRSTKLEDSAMYFCASSLQGSEQYFGPGTRLTVT.

The chain uses TRBV2 and TRBJ2-1, with a weak D call TRBD1 (6 bases). Between the trimmed V and J ends, which lost 4 bases and 2 bases, there was a span of 12 bases. The CDR3 sequence is 15 residues long. The germline V gene has CDR1 SNHLY and CDR2 FYNNEI. This CDR3 reads CASSVPDRPYNEQFF. Here the CDR3 DNA reads TGTGCCAGCAGTGTTCCGGACAGACCCTACAATGAGCAGTTCTTC.

The V and J genes are TRBV12-3 or TRBV12-4 and TRBJ1-1; 7 positions match TRBD1. There are 13 residues in the CDR3. V shed 3 bases, J shed 3 bases, and the junction held 1 base outside the gene matches. The CDR3 loop is CASSLQGDTEAFF. In DNA, the CDR3 is TGTGCCAGCAGTTTGCAGGGGGACACTGAAGCTTTCTTT.

This clone came up a few times. This chain connects TRBV7-2 to TRBJ2-7; TRBD2 aligns across 11 bases. The CDR3 extends over 15 amino acids. V shed 2 bases, J shed 6 bases, and the junction held 6 bases outside the gene matches. CDR1 is SGHTA and CDR2 is FQGNSA in the germline V gene. The CDR3 nucleotides are TGTGCCAGCAGCTTAAGACTAGCGGGGCACCTCGAGCAGTACTTC. This codes for CASSLRLAGHLEQYF.

The rearrangement joins TRBV29-1 to TRBJ1-2; 8 bases align to TRBD1. This CDR3 spans 11 amino acids. V gave up 4 bases and J gave up 7 bases; unmatched junction bases: 2. The germline V gene has CDR1 SQVTM and CDR2 ANQGSEA. The DNA for the CDR3 is TGCAGCGTTGGACAGGGGATTGGCTACACCTTC. Its translation is CSVGQGIGYTF.

The chain employs TRBV6-4 and TRBJ1-1; D uncertain. There are 13 residues in the CDR3. Trimming cost V 4 bases and J 1 base, with 7 bases left between them. CDR1 is MRHNA and CDR2 is SNTAGT in the germline V gene. The CDR3 DNA reads TGTGCCAGCAGTGCAACCAGGAACACTGAAGCTTTCTTT. Amino acids: CASSATRNTEAFF.

This rearrangement joins TRBV19 to TRBJ1-1; D is unresolved. Germline assignment: CDR1 LNHDA and CDR2 SQIVND (reference sequence). V was cut by 3 bases and J by 1 base, with 12 bases left in between. This CDR3 is 15 amino acids long. Here the CDR3 DNA reads TGTGCCAGTAGTATCCAAGCCTACCCGAACACTGAAGCTTTCTTT. Protein sequence: CASSIQAYPNTEAFF.

CDR3 amino acids: CASSQDLTEETQYF. CDR3 nucleotides: TGCGCCAGCAGCCAAGATTTAACTGAAGAGACCCAGTACTTC. J is TRBJ2-5 and V is TRBV4-1; D unclear. Germline V lookup: CDR1 MGHRA, CDR2 YSYEKL. CDR3 length: 14 amino acids. Trimming left V 0 bases short and J 3 bases short, with 8 bases between.

The CDR3 reads CASSPEQSDTQYF. Here the CDR3 DNA reads TGTGCCAGCAGCCCGGAGCAGTCAGATACGCAGTATTTT. The chain carries TRBV7-9 and TRBJ2-3, with D uncertain. Germline CDR1 and CDR2: SEHNR and FQNEAQ (reference sequence). Between the trimmed V and J ends, which lost 5 bases and 4 bases, there was a span of 10 bases. The CDR3 is 13 amino acids.

In its sample, this clone was seen once. The V call is TRBV11-2, the J call TRBJ2-6; possibly TRBD2 for D (6 bases). Germline CDR1 reads SGHAT; CDR2 reads FQNNGV. CDR3 size: 16 residues. V lost 6 bases and J 0 bases, leaving 12 bases between the germline ends. The CDR3 coding sequence is TGTGCCAGCAGGGCGGGACTCAGCTCTGGGGCCAACGTCCTGACTTTC. Translation: CASRAGLSSGANVLTF.

The chain is built from TRBV5-6 and TRBJ2-2; TRBD1 is a possible D gene (5 bases). Germline V lookup: CDR1 SGHDT, CDR2 YYEEEE. The CDR3 loop spans 15 amino acids. With 0 bases removed from V and 3 bases from J, the gap between germline ends came to 9 bases. The CDR3 DNA follows: TGTGCCAGCAGCTTGGGGGTAGGGGACACCGGGGAGCTGTTTTTT. Protein sequence: CASSLGVGDTGELFF. Together with reference TRBV5-6 and TRBJ2-2, the CDR3 gives the full variable domain: DAGVTQSPTHLIKTRGQQVTLRCSPKSGHDTVSWYQQALGQGPQFIFQYYEEEERQRGNFPDRFSGHQFPNYSSELNVNALLLGDSALYLCASSLGVGDTGELFFGEGSRLTVL.

This chain uses TRBV19 with TRBJ2-6; D possibly corresponds to TRBD1 (5 bases). Per the germline V gene, CDR1 is LNHDA and CDR2 is SQIVND (reference sequence). CDR3 length: 15 amino acids. V gave up 8 bases and J gave up 4 bases, with 15 bases separating them. This CDR3 reads CASGASAAGANVLTF. The CDR3 DNA sequence: TGTGCCAGTGGGGCGTCGGCCGCCGGGGCCAACGTCCTGACTTTC.

The CDR3 nucleotides read TGTGCCAGCAGCCAAGATTGGGGGGAGGCTGAAAAACTGTTTTTT. Translating it yields CASSQDWGEAEKLFF. The V and J genes are TRBV14 and TRBJ1-4; perhaps TRBD1 as D (5 bases). V was shortened by 0 bases and J by 7 bases, with 12 bases between the two germline ends. This CDR3 is built from 15 residues. CDR1 is SGHDN and CDR2 is FVKESK in the germline V gene.

The J gene is TRBJ1-2, the V gene TRBV5-1; D might be TRBD1 (6 bases). The CDR3 is 19 amino acids. Germline lookup yields CDR1 SGHRS and CDR2 YFSETQ. Trimming removed 0 bases from V and 3 bases from J, with 24 bases in between. The CDR3 DNA reads TGCGCCAGCAGCTTGGTTTTGCCTAGCGGCCGGGCAGGGGACTATGGCTACACCTTC. Its translation is CASSLVLPSGRAGDYGYTF. Drawing the rest from reference TRBV5-1 and TRBJ1-2, the complete variable domain is KAGVTQTPRYLIKTRGQQVTLSCSPISGHRSVSWYQQTPGQGLQFLFEYFSETQRNKGNFPGRFSGRQFSNSRSEMNVSTLELGDSALYLCASSLVLPSGRAGDYGYTFGSGTRLTVV.

V gene TRBV28 combines with J gene TRBJ1-3; TRBD1 matches 9 bases. CDR1 is MDHEN and CDR2 is SYDVKM in the germline V gene. The V segment lost 6 bases and the J segment 3 bases; nucleotides outside the gene matches: 12. CDR3 length: 17 residues. CDR3 residues: CASRGSAGTGYGNTIYF. The CDR3 nucleotides read TGTGCCAGCAGGGGCAGTGCCGGGACAGGGTATGGAAACACCATATATTTT.

The chain carries TRBV3-1 (or the pseudogene TRBV3-2) and TRBJ1-1; TRBD1 agrees at 8 bases. The trim removed 2 bases at V and 7 bases at J, leaving 3 bases unmatched. Germline V lookup: CDR1 LGHDT, CDR2 YNNKEL (reference sequence). The CDR3 covers 13 residues. The DNA for the CDR3 is TGTGCCAGCAGCCAACTTACAGGGGGTGAAGCTTTCTTT. This translates into CASSQLTGGEAFF.

This chain connects TRBV19 to TRBJ1-2; D remains ambiguous. The CDR3 runs 13 residues. From germline, CDR1 is LNHDA and CDR2 SQIVND (reference sequence). The V end was cut by 3 bases, the J end by 4 bases, with 9 bases between. CDR3 DNA sequence: TGTGCCAGTAGTATCCAGGTGTCCTATGGCTACACCTTC. Encoded protein: CASSIQVSYGYTF.

This clone has only a few counts. The J gene is TRBJ2-3, the V gene TRBV6-5, with D maybe TRBD2 (7 bases). Germline loops: CDR1 MNHEY, CDR2 SVGAGI. This CDR3 comprises 15 residues. Trimming shortened V by 1 base and J by 1 base, and 9 bases separated the two germline ends. This CDR3 is CASSYWGGRTDTQYF. The CDR3 DNA reads as TGTGCCAGCAGTTACTGGGGGGGGCGCACAGATACGCAGTATTTT.

This clone was picked up a small number of times. V gene TRBV3-1 (or the pseudogene TRBV3-2) combines with J gene TRBJ2-3, with TRBD1 as a possible D gene (5 bases). The length of the CDR3 is 15 residues. V was cut by 1 base and J by 7 bases, with 15 bases left in between. Per the germline V gene, CDR1 is LGHDT and CDR2 is YNNKEL (reference sequence). The DNA for the CDR3 is TGTGCCAGCAGCCAAGCAGCGATCGGACATTATACGCAGTATTTT. It is translated as CASSQAAIGHYTQYF.

This clone appeared a few times. This chain uses TRBV30 with TRBJ2-7, with TRBD1 matching over 8 bases. The CDR3 length is 14 residues. Looked up from germline, CDR1 is GTSNPN and CDR2 is SVGIG (reference sequence). V gave up 0 bases and J gave up 4 bases; unmatched junction bases: 5. CDR3 sequence: CAWSVDRGQYEQYF. The CDR3 nucleotides read TGTGCCTGGAGTGTAGACAGGGGACAGTACGAGCAGTACTTC. The whole variable domain, filled in from reference TRBV30 and TRBJ2-7, reads SQTIHQWPATLVQPVGSPLSLECTVEGTSNPNLYWYRQAAGRGLQLLFYSVGIGQISSEVPQNLSASRPQDRQFILSSKKLLLSDSGFYLCAWSVDRGQYEQYFGPGTRLTVT.

This clone was seen only a few times. The V gene is TRBV29-1, the J gene TRBJ1-2; maybe TRBD1 (5 bases). Germline CDR1 is SQVTM and CDR2 is ANQGSEA. The CDR3 is 12 amino acids. V was shortened by 6 bases and J by 1 base, with 9 bases between the two germline ends. The CDR3 spells CSVLGHNYGYTF. The CDR3 nucleotides read TGCAGCGTACTCGGACATAACTATGGCTACACCTTC. The variable domain in full, with the rest retrieved from reference TRBV29-1 and TRBJ1-2, is SAVISQKPSRDICQRGTSLTIQCQVDSQVTMMFWYRQQPGQSLTLIATANQGSEATYESGFVIDKFPISRPNLTFSTLTVSNMSPEDSSIYLCSVLGHNYGYTFGSGTRLTVV.